This TCR beta chain emerged from a study of response to subunit inactivated influenza vaccine. Whole-study findings and limits: Each seasonal flu vaccination may recruit only limited new T cells, authors suggested.

This clonotype has a handful of counts. Antigen specificity is unknown. Germline values: CDR1 SGHTA, CDR2 FQGNSA. The CDR3 is made up of 12 amino acids. V gave up 1 base and J gave up 14 bases, with 12 bases separating them. A single record per CDR3 protein comes from TCRdb applying MiXCR to the RT-PCR reads. The sample contains under 950,000 distinct CDR3 sequences, less than 25% of which appear only once. This specimen was PBMCs from blood, taken 4 to 6 days after vaccination. The sequence was collected from a man aged 50-59 years who received an inactivated influenza vaccine. This sequence joins TRBV7-2 and TRBJ1-5; TRBD1 is a possible D gene (5 bases). The CDR3 sequence is CASSLGTGAKHF. Written as DNA, the CDR3 is TGTGCCAGCAGCTTAGGAACAGGAGCGAAGCATTTT.